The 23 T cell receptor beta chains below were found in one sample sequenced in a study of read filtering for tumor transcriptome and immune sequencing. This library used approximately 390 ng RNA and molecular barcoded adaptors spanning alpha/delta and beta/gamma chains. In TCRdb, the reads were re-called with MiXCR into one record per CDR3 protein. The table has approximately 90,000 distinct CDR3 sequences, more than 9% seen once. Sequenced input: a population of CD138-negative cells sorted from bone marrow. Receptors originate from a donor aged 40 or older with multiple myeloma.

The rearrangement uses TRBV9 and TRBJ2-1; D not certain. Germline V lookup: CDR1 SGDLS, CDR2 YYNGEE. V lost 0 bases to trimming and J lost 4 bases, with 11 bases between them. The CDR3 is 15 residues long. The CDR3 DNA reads TGTGCCAGCAGCGTAGCTGCGACGGAATACAATGAGCAGTTCTTC. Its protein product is CASSVAATEYNEQFF. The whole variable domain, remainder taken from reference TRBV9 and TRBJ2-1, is DSGVTQTPKHLITATGQRVTLRCSPRSGDLSVYWYQQSLDQGLQFLIQYYNGEERAKGNILERFSAQQFPDLHSELNLSSLELGDSALYFCASSVAATEYNEQFFGPGTRLTVL.

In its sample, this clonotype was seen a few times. CDR3 region: CASSYSLGYTQYF. CDR3 DNA: TGTGCCAGCAGTTACTCGTTGGGGTATACGCAGTATTTT. The J gene is TRBJ2-3, the V gene TRBV6-5, with D uncertain. The CDR3 runs 13 residues. Germline V gene sequence: CDR1 MNHEY, CDR2 SVGAGI. V was pared by 0 bases and J by 7 bases, with 8 bases between.

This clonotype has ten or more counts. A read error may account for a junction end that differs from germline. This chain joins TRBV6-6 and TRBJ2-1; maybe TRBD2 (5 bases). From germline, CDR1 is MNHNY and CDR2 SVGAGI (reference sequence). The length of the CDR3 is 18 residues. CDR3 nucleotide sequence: TGTGCCAGCAGTTACTCGAGGCTGGCGGGTATCTCCCACAATGAGCAGTTCTTC. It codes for CASSYSRLAGISHNEQFF.

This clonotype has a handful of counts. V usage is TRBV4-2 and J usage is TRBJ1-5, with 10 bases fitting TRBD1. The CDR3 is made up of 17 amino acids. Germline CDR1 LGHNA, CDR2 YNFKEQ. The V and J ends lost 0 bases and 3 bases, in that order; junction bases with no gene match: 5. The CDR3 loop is CASSQDRTGGINQPQHF. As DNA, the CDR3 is TGTGCCAGCAGCCAAGACAGGACAGGGGGAATCAATCAGCCCCAGCATTTT.

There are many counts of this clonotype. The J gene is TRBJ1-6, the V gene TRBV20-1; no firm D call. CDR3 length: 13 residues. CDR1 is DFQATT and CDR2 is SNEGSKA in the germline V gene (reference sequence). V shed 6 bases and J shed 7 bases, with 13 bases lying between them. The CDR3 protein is CSAFQDTNSPLHF. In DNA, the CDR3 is TGCAGTGCCTTTCAAGATACCAATTCACCCCTCCACTTT.

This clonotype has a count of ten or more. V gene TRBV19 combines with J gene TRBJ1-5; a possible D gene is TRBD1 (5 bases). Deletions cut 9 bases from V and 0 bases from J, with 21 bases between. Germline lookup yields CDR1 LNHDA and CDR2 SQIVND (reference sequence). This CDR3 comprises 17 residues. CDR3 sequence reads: CASNSPAREYSNQPQHF. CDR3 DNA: TGTGCCAGCAACTCCCCGGCCAGGGAATATAGCAATCAGCCCCAGCATTTT.

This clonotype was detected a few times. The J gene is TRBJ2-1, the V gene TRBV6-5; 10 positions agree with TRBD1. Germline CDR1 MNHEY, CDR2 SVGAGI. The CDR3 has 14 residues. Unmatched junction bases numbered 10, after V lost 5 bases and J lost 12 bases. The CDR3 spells CASSDRGPYDGQFF. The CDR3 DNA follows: TGTGCCAGCAGTGACAGGGGGCCCTACGATGGGCAGTTCTTC.

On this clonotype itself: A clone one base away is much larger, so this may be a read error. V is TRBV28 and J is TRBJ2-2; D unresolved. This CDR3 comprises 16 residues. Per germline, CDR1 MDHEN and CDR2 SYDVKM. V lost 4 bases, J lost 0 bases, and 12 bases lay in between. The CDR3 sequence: CASSSIGVSNTGELFF. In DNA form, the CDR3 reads TGTGCCAGCAGTTCAATAGGAGTTTCGAACACCGGGGAGCTGTTTTTT.

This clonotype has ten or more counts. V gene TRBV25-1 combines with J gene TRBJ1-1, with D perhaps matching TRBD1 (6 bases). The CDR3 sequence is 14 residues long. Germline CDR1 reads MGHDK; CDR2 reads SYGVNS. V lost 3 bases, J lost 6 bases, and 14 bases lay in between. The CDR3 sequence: CASSDGRGYSEAFF. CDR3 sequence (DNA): TGTGCCAGCAGTGACGGCAGGGGTTATTCTGAAGCTTTCTTT.

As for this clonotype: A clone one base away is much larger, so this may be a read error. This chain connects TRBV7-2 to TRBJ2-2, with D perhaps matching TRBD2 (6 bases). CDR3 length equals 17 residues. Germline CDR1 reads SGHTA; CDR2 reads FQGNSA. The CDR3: CASSEGAAAGNTGEPFF. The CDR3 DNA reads TGTGCCAGCAGCGAAGGAGCAGCAGCGGGCAACACCGGGGAGCCGTTTTTT.

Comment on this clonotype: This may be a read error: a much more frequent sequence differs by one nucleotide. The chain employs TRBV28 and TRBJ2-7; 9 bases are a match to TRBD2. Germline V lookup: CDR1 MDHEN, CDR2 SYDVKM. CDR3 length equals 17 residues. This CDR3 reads CAGSLFAFWREGYEQYF. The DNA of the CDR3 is TGTGCCGGCAGTTTGTTTGCGTTTTGGCGGGAGGGCTACGAGCAGTACTTC.

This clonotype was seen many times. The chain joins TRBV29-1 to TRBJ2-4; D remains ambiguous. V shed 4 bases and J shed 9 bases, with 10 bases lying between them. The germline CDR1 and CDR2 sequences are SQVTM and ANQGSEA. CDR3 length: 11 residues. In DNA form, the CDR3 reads TGCAGCGTTGGCCTGTTGGGCATTCAGTACTTC. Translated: CSVGLLGIQYF.

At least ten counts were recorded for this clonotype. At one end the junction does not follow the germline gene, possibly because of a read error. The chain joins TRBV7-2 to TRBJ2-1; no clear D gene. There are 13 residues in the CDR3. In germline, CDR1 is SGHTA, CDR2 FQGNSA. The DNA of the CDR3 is TGTGCCAGCAGCTTAGGAGAATGGGATGAGCAGTCCTTC. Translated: CASSLGEWDEQSF.

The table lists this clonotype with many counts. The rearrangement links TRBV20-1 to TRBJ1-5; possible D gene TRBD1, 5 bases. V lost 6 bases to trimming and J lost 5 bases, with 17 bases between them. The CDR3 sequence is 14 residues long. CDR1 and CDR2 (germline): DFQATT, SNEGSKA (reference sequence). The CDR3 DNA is TGCAGTGCCCCGCCTCCAGGGAGGGATCAGCCCCAGCATTTT. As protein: CSAPPPGRDQPQHF.

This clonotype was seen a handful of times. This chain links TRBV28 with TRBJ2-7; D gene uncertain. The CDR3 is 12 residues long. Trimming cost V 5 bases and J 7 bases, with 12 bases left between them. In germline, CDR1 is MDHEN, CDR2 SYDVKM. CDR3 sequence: CASSTTVYEQYF. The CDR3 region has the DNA TGTGCCAGCAGTACGACCGTCTATGAGCAGTACTTC.

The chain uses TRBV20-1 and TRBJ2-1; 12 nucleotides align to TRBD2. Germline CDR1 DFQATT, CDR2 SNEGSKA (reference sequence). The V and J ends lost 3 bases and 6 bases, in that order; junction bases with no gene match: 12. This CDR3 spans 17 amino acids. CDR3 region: CSASDASGRGWANEQFF. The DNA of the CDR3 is TGCAGTGCTAGTGACGCTAGCGGGAGGGGGTGGGCCAATGAGCAGTTCTTC.

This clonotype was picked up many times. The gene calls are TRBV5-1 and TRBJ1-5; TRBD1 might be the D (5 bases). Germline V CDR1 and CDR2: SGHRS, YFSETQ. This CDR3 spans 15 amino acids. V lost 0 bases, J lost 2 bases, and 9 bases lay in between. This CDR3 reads CASSLEGNGNQPQHF. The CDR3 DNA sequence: TGCGCCAGCAGCTTGGAGGGGAATGGCAATCAGCCCCAGCATTTT.

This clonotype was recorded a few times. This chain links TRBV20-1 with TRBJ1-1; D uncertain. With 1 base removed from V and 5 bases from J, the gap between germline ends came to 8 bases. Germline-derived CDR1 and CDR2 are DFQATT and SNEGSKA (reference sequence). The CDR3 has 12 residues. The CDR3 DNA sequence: TGCAGTGCTAGAGCTGGAGAAACTGAAGCTTTCTTT. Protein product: CSARAGETEAFF.

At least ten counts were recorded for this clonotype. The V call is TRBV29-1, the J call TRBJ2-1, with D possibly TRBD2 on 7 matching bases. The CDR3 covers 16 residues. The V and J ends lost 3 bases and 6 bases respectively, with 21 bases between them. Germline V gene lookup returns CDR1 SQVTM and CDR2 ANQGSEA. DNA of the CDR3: TGCAGCGTTGATGGGGGGGGCGGATTCAATCGCAATGAGCAGTTCTTC. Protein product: CSVDGGGGFNRNEQFF.

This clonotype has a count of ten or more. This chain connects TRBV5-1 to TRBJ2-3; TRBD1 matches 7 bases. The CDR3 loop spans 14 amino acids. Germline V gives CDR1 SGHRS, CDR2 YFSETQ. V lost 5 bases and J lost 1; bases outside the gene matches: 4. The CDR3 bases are TGCGCCAGCAGAACCACAGGGGGCACAGATACGCAGTATTTT. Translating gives CASRTTGGTDTQYF.

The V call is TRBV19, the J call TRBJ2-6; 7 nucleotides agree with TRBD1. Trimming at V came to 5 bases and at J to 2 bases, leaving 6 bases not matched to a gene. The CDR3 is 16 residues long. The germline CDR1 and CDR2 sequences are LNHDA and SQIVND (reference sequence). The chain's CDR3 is CASSSSDRAGANVLTF. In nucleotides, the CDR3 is TGTGCCAGTAGTTCCAGTGACAGGGCTGGGGCCAACGTCCTGACTTTC.

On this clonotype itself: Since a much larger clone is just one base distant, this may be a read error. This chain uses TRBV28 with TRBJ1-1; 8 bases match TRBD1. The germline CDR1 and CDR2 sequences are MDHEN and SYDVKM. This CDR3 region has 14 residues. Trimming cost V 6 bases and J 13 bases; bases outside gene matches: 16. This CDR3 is CASSPNSGGLGGFF. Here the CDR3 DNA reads TGTGCCAGCAGCCCCAATTCAGGGGGCTTGGGGGGTTTCTTT.

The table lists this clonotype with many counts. CDR3 bases: TGCAGCGTCCCCGTTGGGGGAGTAGGCACAGATACGCAGTATTTT. Its protein is CSVPVGGVGTDTQYF. The chain employs TRBV29-1 and TRBJ2-3; possibly TRBD1 or TRBD2 for D (5 bases each). Trimming stripped 6 bases from V and 1 base from J, with 17 bases between. The germline CDR1 and CDR2 sequences are SQVTM and ANQGSEA. This CDR3 contains 15 residues.